The T cell receptor beta chain described here comes from a study of cytomegalovirus exposure and HLA in healthy donors. Turning to the study itself: An analysis done earlier identified around 100 million unique TCR beta sequences from about 179 million T cells.

About this clone itself: The antigen is undetermined.

Germline assignment: CDR1 KGHSH and CDR2 LQKENI. The CDR3 loop spans 19 amino acids. Trimming at V came to 6 bases and at J to 4 bases, leaving 12 bases not matched to a gene. A multiplex PCR was run with 60 Vbeta primers and 13 Jbeta primers. How the authors handled the data: Unique TCR beta chains numbered 80 million to 95 million in a later analysis, with roughly 10 million shared. The assay was immunoSEQ multiplex PCR, and TCRdb's table has in-frame clones only and misses some. Clone size and the V and J calls come from that table; the DNA yielded D and trimming. The data hold over 70,000 clones, with just over 75% observed a single time. Overall study findings and caveats: For most subjects, TCR beta sequences were reported to predict HLA-A and HLA-B alleles with accuracy.

The source material was PBMCs. The sequence was obtained from a man aged 45-65 years in good health and CMV-seropositive. The J gene is TRBJ2-1, the V gene TRBV18; 16 bases agree with TRBD2. CDR3: CASSPAGLAGGPGYNEQFF. The CDR3 nucleotides are TGTGCCAGCTCGCCCGCGGGACTAGCGGGAGGGCCGGGGTACAATGAGCAGTTCTTC.